Each of the 21 T cell receptor beta chains below was sequenced from the same sample in a study of blood T cell repertoires in COVID-19. Sequenced by immunoSEQ multiplex PCR; TCRdb stores in-frame clones only, minus some. The sample includes about 350,000 clones, over 80% of them seen just once. Specimen: peripheral blood. These receptors originate from a woman aged 45-60 years with COVID-19, enrolled during active disease.

This sequence joins TRBV4-1 and TRBJ2-7; 11 nucleotides match TRBD2. Trimming removed 5 bases from V and 0 bases from J; junction bases left unmatched: 9. The CDR3 spans 17 residues. Germline CDR1 is MGHRA and CDR2 is YSYEKL. The CDR3 coding sequence is TGCGCCAGCAGCTTGGGACCGACTAGCGGGACCTCCTACGAGCAGTACTTC. Its protein is CASSLGPTSGTSYEQYF.

CDR3 region: CASMGTGGNTEAFF. The CDR3 DNA reads as TGTGCCAGCATGGGGACAGGGGGAAACACTGAAGCTTTCTTT. This chain uses TRBV2 with TRBJ1-1; 11 bases are shared with TRBD1. V was pared by 7 bases and J by 2 bases, with 3 bases of the junction left unmatched. From germline, CDR1 is SNHLY and CDR2 FYNNEI. This CDR3 comprises 14 residues.

This chain uses TRBV30 with TRBJ2-2, with TRBD2 identical over 8 bases. The germline V gene encodes CDR1 GTSNPN and CDR2 SVGIG (reference sequence). CDR3 length: 13 amino acids. V was clipped by 8 bases and J by 7 bases; unmatched bases: 9. In nucleotides, the CDR3 is TGTGCCGGGGGGAAGCGGGAGTTCGGGGAGCTGTTTTTT. This encodes CAGGKREFGELFF.

In regard to this clone: Other DNA sequences in this sample translate to the same CDR3. The chain links TRBV5-1 to TRBJ1-1; possibly TRBD1 for D (5 bases). The CDR3 runs to 13 residues. The germline CDR1 and CDR2 sequences are SGHRS and YFSETQ. The V gene lost 3 bases and the J gene lost 1 base, with 7 bases spanning the gap. The CDR3 sequence: CASSYDRNTEAFF. The CDR3 DNA sequence: TGCGCCAGCAGCTATGACAGGAACACTGAAGCTTTCTTT.

The CDR3 DNA sequence: TGTGCCAGCAGCCAGAGGACAGGGTCTCCCTACGAGCAGTACTTC. Its protein product is CASSQRTGSPYEQYF. This chain connects TRBV11-2 to TRBJ2-7; 8 bases fit TRBD1. CDR3 length: 15 amino acids. Trimming removed 5 bases from V and 2 bases from J; junction bases left unmatched: 8. Germline V CDR1 and CDR2: SGHAT, FQNNGV.

The CDR3 spells CASSVFAGGNTEAFF. Written as DNA, the CDR3 is TGTGCCAGCAGTGTCTTCGCGGGGGGGAACACTGAAGCTTTCTTT. V is TRBV2 and J is TRBJ1-1, with D perhaps matching TRBD1 (5 bases). CDR1 is SNHLY, CDR2 FYNNEI, per germline. The germline V and J ends were trimmed by 4 bases and 1 base, with 13 bases remaining between them. The CDR3 runs to 15 residues.

The J gene is TRBJ1-2, the V gene TRBV7-3; the match to TRBD1 covers 7 bases. CDR1 and CDR2 from the germline V gene are SGHTA and FQGTGA. With V trimmed by 5 bases and J by 0 bases, 3 bases remained unmatched. This CDR3 contains 14 residues. DNA of the CDR3: TGTGCCAGCAGCGAGACAGGGCCTAACTATGGCTACACCTTC. This sequence encodes CASSETGPNYGYTF.

This clone was counted between two and nine times. DNA of the CDR3: TGTGCCAGCAGCGTCCTGGGGGGTACTTATGGCTACACCTTC. This sequence encodes CASSVLGGTYGYTF. The gene calls are TRBV7-2 and TRBJ1-2, with D possibly TRBD1 on 5 matching bases. The CDR3 runs 14 residues. Trimming removed 5 bases at V and 5 bases at J, with 15 bases between. Germline CDR1 SGHTA, CDR2 FQGNSA.

This sequence joins TRBV12-3 or TRBV12-4 and TRBJ1-2, with D possibly TRBD1 on 5 matching bases. The CDR3 has 13 amino acids. V lost 7 bases and J 6 bases, leaving 15 bases between the germline ends. The CDR3 region has the DNA TGTGCCAGCAACTTAAAAGCAGGGCATGGCTACACCTTC. Translating it yields CASNLKAGHGYTF.

A few counts support this clone. Other nucleotide sequences in the sample specify the same CDR3. This chain joins TRBV27 and TRBJ1-1, with D possibly matching TRBD1 (5 bases). Trimming removed 5 bases at V and 0 bases at J, with 7 bases between. The germline gives CDR1 MNHEY, CDR2 SMNVEV (reference sequence). This CDR3 is 13 amino acids long. The CDR3 region has the DNA TGTGCCAGCAGTCCGACAGTGAACACTGAAGCTTTCTTT. Translated, it gives CASSPTVNTEAFF.

The chain carries TRBV3-1 (or the pseudogene TRBV3-2) and TRBJ1-5; 7 bases align to TRBD1. Per germline, CDR1 LGHDT and CDR2 YNNKEL (reference sequence). The V and J ends lost 4 bases and 5 bases, in that order; junction bases with no gene match: 2. The CDR3 has 13 residues. CDR3 in DNA: TGTGCCAGCAGCCGACAGGGTTATCAGCCCCAGCATTTT. As protein: CASSRQGYQPQHF.

V and J are TRBV30 and TRBJ2-1, with 11 bases aligning to TRBD2. The CDR3 runs 15 residues. J gave up 4 bases and V 2 bases, and 4 bases lay outside the gene matches. Germline assignment: CDR1 GTSNPN and CDR2 SVGIG (reference sequence). In nucleotides, the CDR3 is TGTGCCTGGAGTACTAGCGGGAGAGGGTACAATGAGCAGTTCTTC. It yields the protein CAWSTSGRGYNEQFF.

V and J are TRBV2 and TRBJ1-1, with 7 bases fitting TRBD1. J lost 4 bases, V lost 5 bases, and 7 bases had no gene match. The germline gives CDR1 SNHLY, CDR2 FYNNEI. The CDR3 is made up of 14 amino acids. In DNA, the CDR3 is TGTGCCAGCAGTCCGCACAGGGGACGCACTGAAGCTTTCTTT. It encodes CASSPHRGRTEAFF. Drawing the rest from reference TRBV2 and TRBJ1-1, the complete variable domain is EPEVTQTPSHQVTQMGQEVILRCVPISNHLYFYWYRQILGQKVEFLVSFYNNEISEKSEIFDDQFSVERPDGSNFTLKIRSTKLEDSAMYFCASSPHRGRTEAFFGQGTRLTVV.

V and J are TRBV28 and TRBJ1-4, with 7 bases identical to TRBD1. The length of the CDR3 is 18 residues. J gave up 6 bases and V 6 bases, and 19 bases lay outside the gene matches. The germline CDR1 and CDR2 sequences are MDHEN and SYDVKM. The CDR3 here is CASSSFFASAQGYEKLFF. The CDR3 DNA reads TGTGCCAGCAGCAGTTTTTTCGCGTCCGCACAGGGGTATGAAAAACTGTTTTTT.

The V gene is TRBV7-2, the J gene TRBJ2-1; the match to TRBD2 covers 10 bases. Germline CDR1 and CDR2: SGHTA and FQGNSA. The CDR3 spans 16 residues. Unmatched junction bases numbered 5, after V lost 1 base and J lost 5 bases. The CDR3 sequence: CASSLDSGLANNEQFF. DNA for the CDR3: TGTGCCAGCAGCTTAGACTCGGGACTAGCGAACAATGAGCAGTTCTTC. The variable domain in full, completed from reference TRBV7-2 and TRBJ2-1, reads GAGVSQSPSNKVTEKGKDVELRCDPISGHTALYWYRQSLGQGLEFLIYFQGNSAPDKSGLPSDRFSAERTGGSVSTLTIQRTQQEDSAVYLCASSLDSGLANNEQFFGPGTRLTVL.

The chain uses TRBV19 and TRBJ2-7; TRBD1 matches at 10 bases. V lost 4 bases to trimming and J lost 2 bases; unmatched junction nucleotides: 5. Looked up from germline, CDR1 is LNHDA and CDR2 is SQIVND (reference sequence). The CDR3 has 15 residues. The CDR3 reads CASSTAGTGAYEQYF. CDR3 DNA sequence: TGTGCCAGTAGTACCGCCGGGACAGGGGCCTACGAGCAGTACTTC.

The chain uses TRBV3-1 (or the pseudogene TRBV3-2) and TRBJ1-6, with D perhaps TRBD1 (5 bases). Germline assignment: CDR1 LGHDT and CDR2 YNNKEL (reference sequence). The CDR3 is 20 residues long. V was clipped by 0 bases and J by 0 bases, with 18 bases between them. CDR3 region: CASSQDVSFGGSSYNSPLHF. CDR3 DNA: TGTGCCAGCAGCCAAGATGTCTCCTTCGGGGGGAGCTCCTATAATTCACCCCTCCACTTT.

The V gene is TRBV5-1, the J gene TRBJ2-1; 13 positions match TRBD2. The CDR3 loop spans 16 amino acids. The V segment lost 3 bases and the J segment 0 bases; nucleotides outside the gene matches: 0. CDR1 and CDR2 from the germline V gene are SGHRS and YFSETQ. The CDR3 DNA is TGCGCCAGCAGCTGGACTAGCGGGAGCTCCTACAATGAGCAGTTCTTC. This translates into CASSWTSGSSYNEQFF.

This sequence joins TRBV2 and TRBJ1-1, with D perhaps matching TRBD1 (6 bases). Per the germline V gene, CDR1 is SNHLY and CDR2 is FYNNEI. The CDR3 totals 13 residues. Trimming removed 3 bases from V and 7 bases from J, with 12 bases in between. The chain's CDR3 is CASSDNRVLEAFF. The CDR3 region has the DNA TGTGCCAGCAGTGATAACAGGGTTCTTGAAGCTTTCTTT.

The V call is TRBV5-1, the J call TRBJ2-2; D possibly corresponds to TRBD1 (5 bases). Trimming removed 4 bases at V and 1 base at J, with 14 bases between. The CDR3 runs to 16 residues. Germline V gene data show CDR1 as SGHRS and CDR2 as YFSETQ. The CDR3 DNA reads as TGCGCCAGCAGCCCTGGAAGCCAGGGGAACACCGGGGAGCTGTTTTTT. Its translation is CASSPGSQGNTGELFF. Complete variable domain (other parts from reference TRBV5-1 and TRBJ2-2): KAGVTQTPRYLIKTRGQQVTLSCSPISGHRSVSWYQQTPGQGLQFLFEYFSETQRNKGNFPGRFSGRQFSNSRSEMNVSTLELGDSALYLCASSPGSQGNTGELFFGEGSRLTVL.

The chain employs TRBV18 and TRBJ2-2, with TRBD2 matching 11 bases. Germline CDR1 and CDR2: KGHSH and LQKENI. The CDR3 runs to 14 residues. V gave up 3 bases and J gave up 6 bases; unmatched junction bases: 0. CDR3 sequence (DNA): TGTGCCAGCTCACCGACTAGCGGGGCCGGGGAGCTGTTTTTT. Amino acids: CASSPTSGAGELFF.